Given below is one T cell receptor beta chain in context. Antigen unknown. This sample was taken from a study of CD8+ T cells in alopecia areata. The V gene's germline CDR1 is SGHRS and CDR2 YFSETQ. V shed 3 bases and J shed 2 bases, with 8 bases lying between them. The CDR3 covers 13 residues. Study conclusions and caveats: Possibly as an HLA-related effect, TCR sharing across patients appeared less clear than in mice. Clonality exceeded that of normal scalp in lesional scalp, most notably in alopecia totalis/universalis. Sequenced scalp T cells also include alphabeta T cells resident in normal skin.

It was cDNA, reverse transcribed from extracted RNA, that served as the sequencing template. The data were produced by immunoSEQ multiplex PCR, yet TCRdb's version contains in-frame clones alone and is incomplete. The data contain approximately 150,000 clones, 55% of them singletons. PBMCs provided sorted CD4+ and CD8+ T cells. The rearrangement uses TRBV5-1 and TRBJ2-5, with D perhaps matching TRBD1 (5 bases). The source is a human donor in good health. Material for sequencing was CD4+ T cells sorted from blood. DNA for the CDR3: TGCGCCAGCAGCTCCAAGGGGCAAGAGACCCAGTACTTC. As protein: CASSSKGQETQYF.